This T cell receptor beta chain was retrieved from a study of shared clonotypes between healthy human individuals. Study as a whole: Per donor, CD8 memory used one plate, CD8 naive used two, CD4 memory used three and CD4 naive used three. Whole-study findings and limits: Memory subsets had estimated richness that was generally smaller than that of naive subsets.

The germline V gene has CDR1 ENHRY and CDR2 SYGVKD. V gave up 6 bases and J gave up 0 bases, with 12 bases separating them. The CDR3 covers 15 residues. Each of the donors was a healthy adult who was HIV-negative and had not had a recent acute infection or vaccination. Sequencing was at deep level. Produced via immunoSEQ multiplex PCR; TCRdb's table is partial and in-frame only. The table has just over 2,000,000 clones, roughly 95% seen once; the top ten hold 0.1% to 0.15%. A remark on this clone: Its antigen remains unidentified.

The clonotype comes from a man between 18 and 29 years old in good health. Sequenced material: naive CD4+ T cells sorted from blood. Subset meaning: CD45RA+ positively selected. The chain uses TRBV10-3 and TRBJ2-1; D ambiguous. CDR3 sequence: CAISPTAISYNEQFF. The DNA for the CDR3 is TGTGCCATCAGCCCGACTGCGATCTCCTACAATGAGCAGTTCTTC.